This T cell receptor (beta chain) was identified in a study of OX40 agonist ivuxolimab in advanced cancers. Study background: Partial responses occurred in three patients (one hepatocellular carcinoma, two cutaneous melanoma).

Notes on this clone: Its antigen remains unknown.

Study-level results: CD8+ T cells showed, on average, more clonal expansion than CD4+ cells.

The table came from immunoSEQ multiplex PCR; TCRdb's copy has only in-frame clones and leaves some out. The data show some 52,000 clones, just under 95% seen once. The CDR3 is 12 residues long. CDR1 is SEHNR, CDR2 FQNEAQ, per germline (reference sequence). V shed 11 bases, J shed 3 bases, and the junction held 4 bases outside the gene matches. The clonotype originates from an adult with an advanced solid tumor such as melanoma, head and neck, liver or kidney cancer. The chain uses TRBV7-9 and TRBJ1-2, with 9 nucleotides matching TRBD1. The specimen comprised CD4+ or CD8+ T cells sorted from blood, sampled in a trial of the OX40 agonist ivuxolimab. CDR3: CAGDRADYGYTF. Written as DNA, the CDR3 is TGTGCCGGGGACAGGGCTGACTATGGCTACACCTTC.